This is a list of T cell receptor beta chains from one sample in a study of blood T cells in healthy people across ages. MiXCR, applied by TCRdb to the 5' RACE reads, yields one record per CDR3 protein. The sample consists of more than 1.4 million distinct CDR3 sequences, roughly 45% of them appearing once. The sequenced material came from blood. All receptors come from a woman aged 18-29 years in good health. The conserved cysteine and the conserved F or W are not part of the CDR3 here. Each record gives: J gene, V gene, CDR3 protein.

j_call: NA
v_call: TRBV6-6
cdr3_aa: ASGGLAGGNEQY

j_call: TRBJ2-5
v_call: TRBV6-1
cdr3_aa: ASSEAVTSGEETQY

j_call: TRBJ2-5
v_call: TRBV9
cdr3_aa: ASSVGSRGAAQY

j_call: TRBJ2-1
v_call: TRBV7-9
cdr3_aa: ASSLAGTGSYNEQF

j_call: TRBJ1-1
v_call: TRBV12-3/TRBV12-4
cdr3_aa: ASSLQVTEAF

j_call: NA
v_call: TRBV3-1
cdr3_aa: ASSQDPRSYEQY

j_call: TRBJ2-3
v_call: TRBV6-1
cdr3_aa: ASSVPGISADTQY

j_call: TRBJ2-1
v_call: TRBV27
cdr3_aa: ASSLTRTGEQF

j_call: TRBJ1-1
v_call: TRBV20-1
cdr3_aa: SARGLGTGGTEAF

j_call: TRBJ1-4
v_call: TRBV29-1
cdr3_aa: SVESENNEKLF

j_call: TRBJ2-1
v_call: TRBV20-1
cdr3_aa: SARDPPRSYNEQF

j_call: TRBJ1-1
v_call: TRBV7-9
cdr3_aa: ASSLAGEGEAF

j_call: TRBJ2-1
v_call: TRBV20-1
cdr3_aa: SARALGLAGARSSYNEQF

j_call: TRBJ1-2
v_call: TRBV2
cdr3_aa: ASSGGQGDSYGYT

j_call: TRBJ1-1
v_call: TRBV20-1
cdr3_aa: SASEEGGSGVEAF

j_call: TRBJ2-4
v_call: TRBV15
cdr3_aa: ATSRETGVGKNIQY

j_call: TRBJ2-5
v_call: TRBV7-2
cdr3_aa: ASRHSGGGETQY

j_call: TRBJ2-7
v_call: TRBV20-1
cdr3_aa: SARATSGYEQY

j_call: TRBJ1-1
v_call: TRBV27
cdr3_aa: ASSRYLGTEAF

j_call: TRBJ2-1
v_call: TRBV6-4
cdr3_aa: ASSDEGLAGYNEQF

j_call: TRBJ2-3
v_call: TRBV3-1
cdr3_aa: ASSQALVSLTDTQY

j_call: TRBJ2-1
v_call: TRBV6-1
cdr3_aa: ASTQLGLSYNEQF

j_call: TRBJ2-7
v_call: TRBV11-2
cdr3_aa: ASSLRTGDLLAGGNEQY

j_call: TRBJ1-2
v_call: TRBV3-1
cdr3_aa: ASRPGGSYGYT

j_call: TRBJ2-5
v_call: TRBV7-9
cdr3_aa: ASSLGAGEETQY

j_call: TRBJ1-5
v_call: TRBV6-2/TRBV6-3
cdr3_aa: ASIRGLNQPQH

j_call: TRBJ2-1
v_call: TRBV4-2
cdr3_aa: ASSQDQTSGSYNEQF

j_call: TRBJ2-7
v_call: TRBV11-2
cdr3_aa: ASSLGTSHNEQY

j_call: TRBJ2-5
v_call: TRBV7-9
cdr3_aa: ASSSKRTSGRGWYQETQY

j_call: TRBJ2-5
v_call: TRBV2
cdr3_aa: ASSGLLGGSKTQY

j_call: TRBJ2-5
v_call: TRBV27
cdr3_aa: ASSMYRGGRETQY

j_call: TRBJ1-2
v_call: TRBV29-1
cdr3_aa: SAEDRGPSSNYGYT

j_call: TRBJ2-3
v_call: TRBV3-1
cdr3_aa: ASSLGLGTGGLVGQY

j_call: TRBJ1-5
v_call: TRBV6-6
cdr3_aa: ASSYPQWYSNQPQH

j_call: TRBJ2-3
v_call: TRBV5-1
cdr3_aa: ASSKGTASSTDTQY

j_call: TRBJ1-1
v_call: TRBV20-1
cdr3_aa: SGAGGTEAF

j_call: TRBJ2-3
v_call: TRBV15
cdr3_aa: ATSRDPSSQGTDTQY

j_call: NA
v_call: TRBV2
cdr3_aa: ASMDLGGNPAKSTYEQY

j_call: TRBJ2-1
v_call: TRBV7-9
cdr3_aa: ASSFSAGGRLLGNEQF

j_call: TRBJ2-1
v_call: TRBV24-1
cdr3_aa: ATSDASGGDNEQF

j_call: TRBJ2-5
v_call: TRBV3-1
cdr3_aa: ASSQIYAGTTEETQY

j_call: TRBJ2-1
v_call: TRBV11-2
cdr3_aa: ASSLGPGQGPPYEQF

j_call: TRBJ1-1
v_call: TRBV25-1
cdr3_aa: ASSELSGRQGRREAF

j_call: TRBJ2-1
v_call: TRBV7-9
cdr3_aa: ASSLGQATYNEQF

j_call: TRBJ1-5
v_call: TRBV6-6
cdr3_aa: ASRGIDGTENQPQH

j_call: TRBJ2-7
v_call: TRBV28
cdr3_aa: TPGQGLYEQY

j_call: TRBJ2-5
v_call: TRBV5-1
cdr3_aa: ASSSGTSGGALQETQY

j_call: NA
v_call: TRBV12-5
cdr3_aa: ASGLGLAGVLYYNEQY

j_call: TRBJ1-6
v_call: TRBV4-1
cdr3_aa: ASSQQGVVSPLH